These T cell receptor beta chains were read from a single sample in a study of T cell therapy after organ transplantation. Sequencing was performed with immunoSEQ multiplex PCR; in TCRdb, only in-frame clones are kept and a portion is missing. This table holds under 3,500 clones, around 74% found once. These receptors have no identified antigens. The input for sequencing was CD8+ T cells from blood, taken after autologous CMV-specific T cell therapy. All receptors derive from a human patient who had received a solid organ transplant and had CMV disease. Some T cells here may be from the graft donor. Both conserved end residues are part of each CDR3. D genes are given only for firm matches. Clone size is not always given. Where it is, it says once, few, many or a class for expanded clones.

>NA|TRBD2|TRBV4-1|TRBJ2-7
TGCGCCAGCAGCAACTTAGCGGGAACGGGCTACGAGCAGTACTTC
CASSNLAGTGYEQYF
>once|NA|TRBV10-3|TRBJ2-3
TGTGCCTCCACCGACAGGAGCACAGATACGCAGTATTTT
CASTDRSTDTQYF
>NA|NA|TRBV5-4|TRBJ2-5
TGTGCCAGCAAAACAGCAGACCAAGAGACCCAGTACTTC
CASKTADQETQYF
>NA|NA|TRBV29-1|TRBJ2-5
TGCAGCGTTGAAGAGGGGCAGGCTCTAGGGGTCCAAGAGACCCAGTACTTC
CSVEEGQALGVQETQYF
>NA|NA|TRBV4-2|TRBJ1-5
TGTGCCAGCAGCGGGGGGCATGATGGCAATCAGCCCCAGCATTTT
CASSGGHDGNQPQHF
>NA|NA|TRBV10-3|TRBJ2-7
TGTGCCATCAGTGAGTCTGTGGGGCTCGACGAGCAGTACTTC
CAISESVGLDEQYF
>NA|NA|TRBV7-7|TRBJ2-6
TGTGCTAGCAGCCCCCAGTCTGGGGCCAACGTCCTGACTTTC
CASSPQSGANVLTF
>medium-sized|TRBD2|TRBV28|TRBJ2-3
TGTGCCAGCAGTTTATTAATCCTAGCGGGGGGCACAGATACGCAGTATTTT
CASSLLILAGGTDTQYF
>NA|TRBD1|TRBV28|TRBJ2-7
TGTGCCAGCACCAGACAGGGGGCCTACGAGCAGTACTTC
CASTRQGAYEQYF
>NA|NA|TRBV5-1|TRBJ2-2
TGCGCCAGCAGGTCTGGCACCGGGGAGCTGTTTTTT
CASRSGTGELFF
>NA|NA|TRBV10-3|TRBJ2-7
TGTGCCATCAGTGAGGCAGGACAAGGGGGTCTCTACGAGCAGTACTTC
CAISEAGQGGLYEQYF
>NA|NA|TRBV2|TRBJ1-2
TGTGCCAGCTTCCCGCAAGACTATGGCTACACCTTC
CASFPQDYGYTF
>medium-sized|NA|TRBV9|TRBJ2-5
TGTGCCAGCAGCGTAGATGGGACACCCCAAGAGACCCAGTACTTC
CASSVDGTPQETQYF
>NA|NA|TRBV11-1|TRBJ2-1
TGTGCCAGCAGCTTCCCCATCAGGGCGGAGCAGTTCTTC
CASSFPIRAEQFF
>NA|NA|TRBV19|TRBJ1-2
TGTGCCAGTAGTATACCGGGTATCTATGGCTACACCTTC
CASSIPGIYGYTF
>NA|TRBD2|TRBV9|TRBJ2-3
TGTGCCAGCAGCGTAGAAGGACTAGCTGCAGATACGCAGTATTTT
CASSVEGLAADTQYF
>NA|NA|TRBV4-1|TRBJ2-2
TGCGCCAGCAGCCAAGTGCCTATGGGAAATACCGGGGAGCTGTTTTTT
CASSQVPMGNTGELFF
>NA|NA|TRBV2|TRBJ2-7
TGTGCCAGCAGTACTCCCCGGGAGTCCTACGAGCAGTACTTC
CASSTPRESYEQYF
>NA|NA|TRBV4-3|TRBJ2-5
TGCGCCAGCAGCCAAGAGGTGGGGGAGACCCAGTACTTC
CASSQEVGETQYF
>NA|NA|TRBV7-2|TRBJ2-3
TGTGCCAGCAGCTTAGTAGCCCCCACAGATACGCAGTATTTT
CASSLVAPTDTQYF
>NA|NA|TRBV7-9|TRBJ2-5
TGTGCCAGCAGCTTAAATCCTAGGCGTAGGGAGACCCAGTACTTC
CASSLNPRRRETQYF
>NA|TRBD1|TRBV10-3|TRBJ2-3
TGTGCCATCAGTGAGTGGCAGGGGGCACCCACAGATACGCAGTATTTT
CAISEWQGAPTDTQYF
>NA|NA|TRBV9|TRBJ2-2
TGTGCCAGCAGCCCCCGGATTGGCACCGGGGAGCTGTTTTTT
CASSPRIGTGELFF
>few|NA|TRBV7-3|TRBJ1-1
TGTGCCAGCAGCTTCGCGTGGATACCTGAAGCTTTCTTT
CASSFAWIPEAFF
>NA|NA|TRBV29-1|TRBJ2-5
TGCAGCGTTGAGCCCCTGCCCCAGAGCGAACATCAAGAGACCCAGTACTTC
CSVEPLPQSEHQETQYF
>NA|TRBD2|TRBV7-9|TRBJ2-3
TGTGCCAGCAGCCCCCTAGCGGGAGGGCCCCCAGATACGCAGTATTTT
CASSPLAGGPPDTQYF
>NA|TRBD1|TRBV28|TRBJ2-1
TGTGCCAGCAGTTTATTTCGGGACAGGTTGGTCGATGAGCAGTTCTTC
CASSLFRDRLVDEQFF
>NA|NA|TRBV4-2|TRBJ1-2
TGTGCCAGCAGCCCACTAGGGGGGGAGGAGAACTATGGCTACACCTTC
CASSPLGGEENYGYTF
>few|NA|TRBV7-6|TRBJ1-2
TGTGCCAGCAGCTTTCTTCAGGGGCACGGCTACACCTTC
CASSFLQGHGYTF
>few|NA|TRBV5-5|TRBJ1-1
TGTGCCAGCAGCTTTGAGGCATTTAACACTGAAGCTTTCTTT
CASSFEAFNTEAFF
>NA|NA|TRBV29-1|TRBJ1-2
TGCAGCGTTGAAGATCTATCTTATGGCTACACCTTC
CSVEDLSYGYTF
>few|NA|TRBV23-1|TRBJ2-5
TGCGCCAGCAGTCAAACTAGGAGGGCAAGAGAGACCCAGTACTTC
CASSQTRRARETQYF
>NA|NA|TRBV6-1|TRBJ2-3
TGTGCCAGCAGTGAATGGCGGGACTTCACAGATACGCAGTATTTT
CASSEWRDFTDTQYF
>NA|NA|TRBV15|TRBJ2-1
TGTGCCACCAGCACCACCTACAATGAGCAGTTCTTC
CATSTTYNEQFF
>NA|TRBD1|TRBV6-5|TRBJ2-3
TGTGCCAGCAGTTACGGGGGACAGGCGTTGTATACGCAGTATTTT
CASSYGGQALYTQYF
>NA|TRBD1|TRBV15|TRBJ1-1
TGTGCCACCAGCAGAGATCGTGGGGGACAGATGAACACTGAAGCTTTCTTT
CATSRDRGGQMNTEAFF
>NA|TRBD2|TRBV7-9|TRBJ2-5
TGTGCCAGCAGCTTATCGGCTAGCGGTCCCTGGGGGGAGACCCAGTACTTC
CASSLSASGPWGETQYF
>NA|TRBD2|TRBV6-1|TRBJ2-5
TGTGCCAGCAGTTTACTAGCGGGAGGGCCGGAGACCCAGTACTTC
CASSLLAGGPETQYF
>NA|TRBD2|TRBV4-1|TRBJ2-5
TGCGCCAGCAGCCGAGGACTAGCGCCTAGCCAAGAGACCCAGTACTTC
CASSRGLAPSQETQYF
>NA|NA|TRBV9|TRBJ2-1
TGTGCCAGCAGCGTAGGGGGGCGGCGGAATGAGCAGTTCTTC
CASSVGGRRNEQFF
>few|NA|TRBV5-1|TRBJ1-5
TGCGCCAGCAGCCCCGGGACGGATAGCAATCAGCCCCAGCATTTT
CASSPGTDSNQPQHF
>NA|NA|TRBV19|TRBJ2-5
TGTGCCAGTAGTAATGGGGTGGAGACCCAGTACTTC
CASSNGVETQYF
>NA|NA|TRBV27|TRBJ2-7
TGTGCCAGCAGTTTTCAGGGGGGCTCCTACGAGCAGTACTTC
CASSFQGGSYEQYF
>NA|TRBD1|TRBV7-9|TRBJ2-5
TGTGCCAGCAGCTTGGGGACAGGGGCGAAGGAAGAGACCCAGTACTTC
CASSLGTGAKEETQYF
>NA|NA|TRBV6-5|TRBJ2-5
TGTGCCAGCAGTCCCCGTGGGCCTGAAGAGACCCAGTACTTC
CASSPRGPEETQYF
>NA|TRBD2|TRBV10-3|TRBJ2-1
TGTGCCATCAGTGAGAGGCTAGCGGCCTACAATGAGCAGTTCTTC
CAISERLAAYNEQFF
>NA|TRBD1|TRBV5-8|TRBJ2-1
TGTGCCAGCAGCTCCAACCCCGACAGGGGGCTCTACAATGAGCAGTTCTTC
CASSSNPDRGLYNEQFF
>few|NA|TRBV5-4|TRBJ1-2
TGTGCCAGCAGCCTAGGGACATTTTTTGCCCCCTCTTATGGCTACACCTTC
CASSLGTFFAPSYGYTF
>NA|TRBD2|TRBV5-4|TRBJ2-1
TGTGCCAGCAGTGAAGGGACTAGCGGAAATGAGCAGTTCTTC
CASSEGTSGNEQFF
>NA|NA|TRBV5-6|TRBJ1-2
TGTGCCAGCAGCTTGGACCCCTCGAGTGGCTACACCTTC
CASSLDPSSGYTF
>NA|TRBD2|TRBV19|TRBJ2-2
TGTGCCAGTAGTATCGGCGGGAGGGCCCTCACCGGGGAGCTGTTTTTT
CASSIGGRALTGELFF
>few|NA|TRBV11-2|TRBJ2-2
TGTGCCAGCAGCTTAGATCCGGGGGACAGTAACACCGGGGAGCTGTTTTTT
CASSLDPGDSNTGELFF
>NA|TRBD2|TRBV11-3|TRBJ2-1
TGTGCCAGCAGCCCAGGACTAGCGGGCGAGCAGTTCTTC
CASSPGLAGEQFF
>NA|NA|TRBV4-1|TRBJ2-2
TGCGCCAGCAGCCCCGGCAGGAACACCGGGGAGCTGTTTTTT
CASSPGRNTGELFF
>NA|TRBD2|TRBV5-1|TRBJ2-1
TGCGCCAGCGGTTTACTAGCGGAGCAGTTCTTC
CASGLLAEQFF
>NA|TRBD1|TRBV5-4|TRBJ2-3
TGTGCCAGCAGCCTTGGTGGGACAGGGGTTTCCACAGATACGCAGTATTTT
CASSLGGTGVSTDTQYF
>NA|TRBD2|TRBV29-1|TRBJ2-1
TGCAGCGGGGACTTTAGCGGGATCTCCTACAATGAGCAGTTCTTC
CSGDFSGISYNEQFF